This TCR beta chain came from a study of beta chain features in type 1 diabetes. Overall study findings and caveats: Researchers report that Type 1 diabetes patients had moderately but significantly shorter TCRB CDR3s across all four CD4+ subsets. The analysis here could not establish whether HLA type shapes TCRB rearrangement. VDJ junctions from patients with type 1 diabetes contained fewer insertions and more deletions.

By way of CD45RO/CCR7/CD25/CD127/CD95/CD27, the CD4+ regulatory, stem cell-like memory, central memory and naive cells were sorted. CDR1 and CDR2 (germline): KGHSH, LQKENI. After removal of 0 bases from V and 2 bases from J, the junction contained 5 bases not matched to a gene. This CDR3 region has 16 residues. The whole isolated RNA underwent reverse transcription, so sequencing captured expressed TCRB transcripts. Libraries were prepared by immunoSEQ multiplex PCR; TCRdb keeps only in-frame clonotypes and omits some of them. The top ten hold around 0.015% of the sample, which has roughly 330,000 clones, approximately 10% seen once. On this clone itself: The antigen is undetermined.

The sequence was collected from a woman aged 25-40 years in good health. The sample was naive CD4+ T cells from blood. J is TRBJ2-3 and V is TRBV18; 7 nucleotides line up with TRBD2. CDR3: CASSPPASGNTDTQYF. CDR3 in DNA: TGTGCCAGCTCACCACCTGCTAGCGGAAACACAGATACGCAGTATTTT. Full variable domain (missing parts from reference TRBV18 and TRBJ2-3): NAGVMQNPRHLVRRRGQEARLRCSPMKGHSHVYWYRQLPEEGLKFMVYLQKENIIDESGMPKERFSAEFPKEGPSILRIQQVVRGDSAAYFCASSPPASGNTDTQYFGPGTRLTVL.